The 30 T cell receptor beta chains below come from one sample, sequenced in a study of CD8+ T cells in alopecia areata. Treatment in this sample: oral pan-JAK inhibitor, 5-10 mg twice daily. Once RNA had been extracted, it was reverse transcribed into cDNA to act as the sequencing template. Clones were sequenced by immunoSEQ multiplex PCR, and TCRdb holds only the in-frame ones, with some missing. The top ten hold roughly 3.3% of the sample, which has roughly 180,000 clones, 50% to 60% seen once. Sequenced material: CD4+ T cells sorted from blood, taken at week 4, from a patient treated with tofacitinib. The receptors here all came from a human donor with alopecia areata.

The chain carries TRBV2 and TRBJ2-4; no reliable D call. The CDR3 length is 15 residues. V was shortened by 1 base and J by 4 bases, with 11 bases between the two germline ends. Germline loops: CDR1 SNHLY, CDR2 FYNNEI. The CDR3: CASSEEAAAKNIQYF. In DNA, the CDR3 is TGTGCCAGCAGTGAAGAGGCAGCCGCTAAAAACATTCAGTACTTC.

The chain joins TRBV30 to TRBJ1-2, with D unclear. Germline loops: CDR1 GTSNPN, CDR2 SVGIG (reference sequence). The CDR3 runs to 17 residues. Deletions cut 5 bases from V and 4 bases from J, with 26 bases between. CDR3 loop: CAWRLGLPPRDAYGYTF. The CDR3 coding sequence is TGTGCCTGGCGCCTGGGCCTGCCCCCCAGAGATGCCTATGGCTACACCTTC.

The chain employs TRBV29-1 and TRBJ1-1, with a weak D call TRBD1 (5 bases). The CDR3 totals 13 residues. Germline values: CDR1 SQVTM, CDR2 ANQGSEA. The germline V and J ends were trimmed by 2 bases and 2 bases, with 9 bases remaining between them. The CDR3 loop is CSVERGRNTEAFF. The DNA of the CDR3 is TGCAGCGTTGAAAGGGGTCGAAACACTGAAGCTTTCTTT.

The V gene is TRBV30, the J gene TRBJ1-4, with 7 bases aligning to TRBD1. V lost 3 bases to trimming and J lost 8 bases; unmatched junction nucleotides: 9. This CDR3 spans 14 amino acids. Germline loops: CDR1 GTSNPN, CDR2 SVGIG (reference sequence). CDR3 nucleotide sequence: TGTGCCTGGAGCGGCGACAGGGTGCGAGAAAAACTGTTTTTT. Translating it yields CAWSGDRVREKLFF.

The gene calls are TRBV30 and TRBJ2-7; a possible D gene is TRBD2 (6 bases). CDR3 length: 13 residues. CDR1 and CDR2 (germline): GTSNPN, SVGIG (reference sequence). V lost 4 bases, J lost 1 base, and 11 bases lay in between. The CDR3 region is CAWKSGVSYEQYF. CDR3 DNA: TGTGCCTGGAAGTCGGGGGTTTCCTACGAGCAGTACTTC.

This sequence joins TRBV5-5 and TRBJ2-5; possibly TRBD1 or TRBD2 for D (5 bases each). V lost 0 bases to trimming and J lost 3 bases, with 15 bases between them. This CDR3 region has 16 residues. The germline V gene encodes CDR1 SGHKS and CDR2 YYEKEE (reference sequence). For the CDR3, the DNA is TGTGCCAGCAGCTTGGGACCGGGACGAGGGGAAGAGACCCAGTACTTC. Amino acid sequence: CASSLGPGRGEETQYF.

This clone has a handful of counts. This sequence joins TRBV29-1 and TRBJ2-3; D unclear. The germline V gene encodes CDR1 SQVTM and CDR2 ANQGSEA. V was clipped by 4 bases and J by 0 bases, with 11 bases between them. The CDR3 is made up of 14 amino acids. The CDR3, as DNA: TGCAGCGTTGTAGCCCTGATTAGCACAGATACGCAGTATTTT. Its translation: CSVVALISTDTQYF.

This clone was found a few times. The chain employs TRBV29-1 and TRBJ1-5; D not resolved. V was shortened by 8 bases and J by 2 bases, with 13 bases between the two germline ends. CDR1 and CDR2 from the germline V gene are SQVTM and ANQGSEA. The CDR3 loop spans 13 amino acids. The CDR3, as DNA: TGCAGCTACGGGGAGGTAGGCAATCAGCCCCAGCATTTT. Translation: CSYGEVGNQPQHF.

The rearrangement uses TRBV7-2 and TRBJ2-5; 9 nucleotides agree with TRBD2. CDR1 and CDR2 (germline): SGHTA, FQGNSA. There are 18 residues in the CDR3. With V trimmed by 1 base and J by 5 bases, 14 bases remained unmatched. CDR3 bases: TGTGCCAGCAGCTTAGTACCTGCGAGCGGGGGGATCAGGGAGACCCAGTACTTC. This encodes CASSLVPASGGIRETQYF.

This clone occurred a few times. The genes are TRBV9 and TRBJ2-6; D is possibly TRBD1 or TRBD2 (5 bases each). Germline V CDR1 and CDR2: SGDLS, YYNGEE. This CDR3 comprises 16 residues. Trimming left V 5 bases short and J 0 bases short, with 12 bases between. CDR3 nucleotides: TGTGCCAGCAGAGGGGACCGTCCCTCTGGGGCCAACGTCCTGACTTTC. As protein: CASRGDRPSGANVLTF.

This rearrangement joins TRBV30 to TRBJ2-1; 8 bases align to TRBD2. The V gene's germline CDR1 is GTSNPN and CDR2 SVGIG (reference sequence). The CDR3 sequence is 15 residues long. J lost 2 bases, V lost 0 bases, and 3 bases had no gene match. Here the CDR3 DNA reads TGTGCCTGGAGTGTCGAGCGGGGGCCCTACAATGAGCAGTTCTTC. This sequence encodes CAWSVERGPYNEQFF.

The CDR3 loop is CASSPLTGQGINEQFF. The CDR3 coding sequence is TGTGCCAGCAGCCCTTTAACCGGGCAGGGAATCAATGAGCAGTTCTTC. This chain connects TRBV9 to TRBJ2-1; the D gene is possibly TRBD1 (5 bases). Germline V lookup: CDR1 SGDLS, CDR2 YYNGEE. CDR3 length equals 16 residues. The V end was cut by 4 bases, the J end by 6 bases, with 20 bases between. Drawing the rest from reference TRBV9 and TRBJ2-1, the complete variable domain is DSGVTQTPKHLITATGQRVTLRCSPRSGDLSVYWYQQSLDQGLQFLIQYYNGEERAKGNILERFSAQQFPDLHSELNLSSLELGDSALYFCASSPLTGQGINEQFFGPGTRLTVL.

The V gene is TRBV18, the J gene TRBJ2-1; 7 bases agree with TRBD1. Germline values: CDR1 KGHSH, CDR2 LQKENI. The CDR3 is 15 amino acids. V gave up 3 bases and J gave up 5 bases; unmatched junction bases: 7. For the CDR3, the DNA is TGTGCCAGCTCACCCTATCGGGACAGAGACAATGAGCAGTTCTTC. Amino acids: CASSPYRDRDNEQFF. Full variable domain (rest looked up from reference TRBV18 and TRBJ2-1): NAGVMQNPRHLVRRRGQEARLRCSPMKGHSHVYWYRQLPEEGLKFMVYLQKENIIDESGMPKERFSAEFPKEGPSILRIQQVVRGDSAAYFCASSPYRDRDNEQFFGPGTRLTVL.

The chain links TRBV30 to TRBJ2-3; 7 bases agree with TRBD2. Unmatched junction bases numbered 8, after V lost 5 bases and J lost 0 bases. This CDR3 spans 15 amino acids. CDR1 is GTSNPN, CDR2 SVGIG, per germline (reference sequence). The CDR3 DNA reads as TGTGCCTGGGGGACTACCCAACCTAGCACAGATACGCAGTATTTT. This translates into CAWGTTQPSTDTQYF.

This clone was counted once. This chain uses TRBV25-1 with TRBJ1-2, with TRBD1 matching over 7 bases. CDR1 and CDR2 (germline): MGHDK, SYGVNS. Trimming cost V 0 bases and J 2 bases; bases outside gene matches: 3. The CDR3 length is 15 residues. This CDR3 is CASSEYGTANYGYTF. As DNA, the CDR3 is TGTGCCAGCAGTGAATATGGGACAGCCAACTATGGCTACACCTTC.

As to this clone: Its ends do not fully match the called genes, so a read error is possible. This chain uses TRBV19 with TRBJ2-4, with 7 bases that match TRBD1. The CDR3 has 12 residues. Looked up from germline, CDR1 is LNHDA and CDR2 is SQIVND (reference sequence). The CDR3 here is CASSTPGQKEGF. For the CDR3, the DNA is TGTGCCAGTAGTACCCCGGGACAGAAAGAGGGCTTC.

The V gene is TRBV15, the J gene TRBJ1-4; tentatively, D is TRBD1 (5 bases). This CDR3 has 15 residues. Trimming shortened V by 4 bases and J by 3 bases, and 12 bases separated the two germline ends. Germline-derived CDR1 and CDR2 are LNHNV and YYDKDF (reference sequence). The CDR3 region has the DNA TGTGCCACCAGCATCGACGGGACGGCTAATGAAAAACTGTTTTTT. Translated: CATSIDGTANEKLFF.

This chain connects TRBV20-1 to TRBJ2-2; D is unresolved. V lost 6 bases to trimming and J lost 2 bases, with 4 bases between them. Germline values: CDR1 DFQATT, CDR2 SNEGSKA (reference sequence). This CDR3 has 11 residues. The CDR3 here is CSAGNTGELFF. The CDR3 DNA reads TGCAGTGCGGGCAACACCGGGGAGCTGTTTTTT.

The V and J genes are TRBV6-1 and TRBJ1-1; TRBD1 might be the D (5 bases). This CDR3 is built from 14 residues. V was trimmed by 7 bases and J by 1 base, leaving 13 bases between them. Per the germline V gene, CDR1 is MNHNS and CDR2 is SASEGT. DNA for the CDR3: TGTGCCAGCAATAGGGACGCTACGAACACTGAAGCTTTCTTT. This gives the protein CASNRDATNTEAFF.

The chain links TRBV20-1 to TRBJ2-1; D gene uncertain. The CDR3 totals 11 residues. The germline V gene has CDR1 DFQATT and CDR2 SNEGSKA (reference sequence). V was cut by 5 bases and J by 8 bases, with 10 bases left in between. CDR3 loop: CSASDRDEQFF. DNA of the CDR3: TGCAGTGCTTCGGACCGGGATGAGCAGTTCTTC.

The V call is TRBV27, the J call TRBJ1-2; 8 nucleotides agree with TRBD1. J gave up 5 bases and V 5 bases, and 13 bases lay outside the gene matches. The CDR3 spans 16 residues. CDR1 MNHEY and CDR2 SMNVEV come from the germline V gene (reference sequence). In DNA form, the CDR3 reads TGTGCCAGCAGTGTGTCAGGGGGCAGGCGTCCTTATGGCTACACCTTC. Amino acid sequence: CASSVSGGRRPYGYTF.

This chain connects TRBV30 to TRBJ1-2; TRBD1 matches 7 bases. Germline V gives CDR1 GTSNPN, CDR2 SVGIG (reference sequence). The junction had 10 bases not matched to a gene; V was cut back by 4 bases and J by 5 bases. CDR3 length: 14 residues. The CDR3 here is CAWNRGEGRYGYTF. CDR3 sequence (DNA): TGTGCCTGGAACAGGGGAGAGGGGCGGTATGGCTACACCTTC.

This clone has a handful of counts. This specimen includes other DNA sequences encoding the same CDR3. This chain joins TRBV7-2 and TRBJ2-5; unclear D gene. The CDR3 sequence is 12 residues long. V was cut by 0 bases and J by 5 bases, with 4 bases left in between. Germline-derived CDR1 and CDR2 are SGHTA and FQGNSA. CDR3 nucleotides: TGTGCCAGCAGCTTAGCGTTGGAGACCCAGTACTTC. Its translation is CASSLALETQYF.

The rearrangement links TRBV5-1 to TRBJ2-3; D uncertain. Germline V gene sequence: CDR1 SGHRS, CDR2 YFSETQ. Trimming cost V 4 bases and J 3 bases, with 3 bases left between them. This CDR3 is built from 11 residues. This CDR3 is CASSTTDTQYF. CDR3 DNA: TGCGCCAGCAGCACAACAGATACGCAGTATTTT. Using reference TRBV5-1 and TRBJ2-3 for the parts outside the CDR3, the full variable domain is KAGVTQTPRYLIKTRGQQVTLSCSPISGHRSVSWYQQTPGQGLQFLFEYFSETQRNKGNFPGRFSGRQFSNSRSEMNVSTLELGDSALYLCASSTTDTQYFGPGTRLTVL.

This clone was observed a handful of times. The V gene is TRBV4-1, the J gene TRBJ2-5, with 12 bases that match TRBD2. Germline-derived CDR1 and CDR2 are MGHRA and YSYEKL. The CDR3 covers 19 residues. V trimming: 0 bases; J trimming: 5 bases; junction bases outside the gene matches: 13. For the CDR3, the DNA is TGCGCCAGCAGCCAAGATTCTAGCGGGGGGGCCGGTCTCCGGGAGACCCAGTACTTC. Its protein is CASSQDSSGGAGLRETQYF.

This clone has only a few counts. The CDR3 coding sequence is TGCAGTGCTAGAGATCAGAATTTTCAGTACTTC. Protein product: CSARDQNFQYF. This chain joins TRBV20-1 and TRBJ2-4; D ambiguous. The CDR3 has 11 residues. Germline-derived CDR1 and CDR2 are DFQATT and SNEGSKA (reference sequence). Trimming stripped 0 bases from V and 11 bases from J, with 8 bases between.

The chain joins TRBV7-9 to TRBJ1-2; TRBD1 might be the D (5 bases). The CDR3 is 14 amino acids. Trimming stripped 1 base from V and 3 bases from J, with 9 bases between. The V gene's germline CDR1 is SEHNR and CDR2 FQNEAQ (reference sequence). CDR3 nucleotides: TGTGCCAGCAGCTTAGGGGGACTGGACTATGGCTACACCTTC. As protein: CASSLGGLDYGYTF.

This chain links TRBV6-1 with TRBJ2-7, with D possibly being TRBD2 (6 bases). The CDR3 sequence is 12 residues long. The germline V gene has CDR1 MNHNS and CDR2 SASEGT. The V gene lost 7 bases and the J gene lost 5 bases, with 12 bases spanning the gap. The CDR3 spells CASTLAFHEQYF. In DNA, the CDR3 is TGTGCCAGCACCCTAGCGTTCCACGAGCAGTACTTC.

The gene calls are TRBV5-1 and TRBJ2-3; TRBD1 agrees at 7 bases. V dropped 0 bases and J dropped 2; count of bases not matched to a gene: 6. This CDR3 is 16 amino acids long. Germline V gene sequence: CDR1 SGHRS, CDR2 YFSETQ. The CDR3 protein is CASSLGVTGSTDTQYF. In DNA, the CDR3 is TGCGCCAGCAGCTTGGGGGTGACAGGGTCCACAGATACGCAGTATTTT.

The V gene is TRBV4-2, the J gene TRBJ2-7, with TRBD1 identical over 8 bases. Losses at the gene ends were 1 base for V and 2 bases for J; bases not matched to a gene: 10. The CDR3 loop spans 17 amino acids. Germline lookup yields CDR1 LGHNA and CDR2 YNFKEQ. In DNA form, the CDR3 reads TGTGCCAGCAGCCAAGCAACGGGATCGACAGGGGCCTACGAGCAGTACTTC. This translates into CASSQATGSTGAYEQYF.